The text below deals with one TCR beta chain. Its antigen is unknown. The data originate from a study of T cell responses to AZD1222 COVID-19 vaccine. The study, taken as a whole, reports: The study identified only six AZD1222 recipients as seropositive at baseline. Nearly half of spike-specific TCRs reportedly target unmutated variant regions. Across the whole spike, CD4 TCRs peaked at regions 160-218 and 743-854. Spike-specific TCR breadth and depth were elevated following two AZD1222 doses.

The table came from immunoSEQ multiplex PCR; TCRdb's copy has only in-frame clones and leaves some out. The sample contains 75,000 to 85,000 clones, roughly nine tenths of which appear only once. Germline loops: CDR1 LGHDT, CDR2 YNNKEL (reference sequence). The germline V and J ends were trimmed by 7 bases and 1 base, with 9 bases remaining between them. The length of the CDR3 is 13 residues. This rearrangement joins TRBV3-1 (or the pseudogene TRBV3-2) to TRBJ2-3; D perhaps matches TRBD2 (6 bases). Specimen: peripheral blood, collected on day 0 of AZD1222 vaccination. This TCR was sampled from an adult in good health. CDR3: CASNERGTDTQYF. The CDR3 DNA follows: TGTGCCAGCAATGAGCGGGGCACAGATACGCAGTATTTT.